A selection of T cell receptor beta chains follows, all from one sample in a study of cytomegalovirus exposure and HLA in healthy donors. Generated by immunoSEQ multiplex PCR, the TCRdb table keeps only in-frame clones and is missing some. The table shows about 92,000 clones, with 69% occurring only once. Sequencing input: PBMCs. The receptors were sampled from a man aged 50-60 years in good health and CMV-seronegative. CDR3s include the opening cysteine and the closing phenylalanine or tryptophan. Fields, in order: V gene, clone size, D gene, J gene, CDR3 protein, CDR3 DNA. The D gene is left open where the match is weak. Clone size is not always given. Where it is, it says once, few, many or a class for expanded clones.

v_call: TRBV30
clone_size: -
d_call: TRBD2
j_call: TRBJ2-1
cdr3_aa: CAWGLAGIYNEQFF
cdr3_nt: TGTGCCTGGGGACTAGCGGGAATTTACAATGAGCAGTTCTTC

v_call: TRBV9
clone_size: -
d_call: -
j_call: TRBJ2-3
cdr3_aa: CASSLPRWESTDTQYF
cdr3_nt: TGTGCCAGCAGCCTCCCCAGGTGGGAGTCCACAGATACGCAGTATTTT

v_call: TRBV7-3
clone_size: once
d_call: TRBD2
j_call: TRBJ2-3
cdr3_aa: CASRLGLAGTDTQYF
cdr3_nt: TGTGCCAGCAGATTGGGACTAGCGGGGACAGATACGCAGTATTTT

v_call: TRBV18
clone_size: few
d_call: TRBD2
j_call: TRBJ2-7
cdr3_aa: CASSPTTSVAEQYF
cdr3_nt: TGTGCCAGCTCACCGACTACTAGCGTCGCCGAGCAGTACTTC

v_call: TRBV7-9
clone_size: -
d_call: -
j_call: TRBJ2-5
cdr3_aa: CASRGETQYF
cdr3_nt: TGTGCCAGCCGGGGGGAGACCCAGTACTTC

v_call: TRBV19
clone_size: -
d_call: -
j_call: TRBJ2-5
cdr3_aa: CASSIGTPVETQYF
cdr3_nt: TGTGCCAGTAGTATAGGGACTCCGGTAGAGACCCAGTACTTC

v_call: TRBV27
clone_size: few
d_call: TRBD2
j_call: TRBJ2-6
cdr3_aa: CASRAGGASGANVLTF
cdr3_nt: TGTGCCAGCAGGGCGGGAGGCGCCTCTGGGGCCAACGTCCTGACTTTC

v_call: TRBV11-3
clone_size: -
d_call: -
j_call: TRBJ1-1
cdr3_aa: CASSLVGEAFF
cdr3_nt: TGTGCCAGCAGCTTAGTCGGTGAAGCTTTCTTT

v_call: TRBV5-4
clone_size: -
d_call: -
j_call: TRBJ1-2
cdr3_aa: CASSLKQDNYGYTF
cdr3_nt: TGTGCCAGCAGCCTAAAACAGGATAACTATGGCTACACCTTC

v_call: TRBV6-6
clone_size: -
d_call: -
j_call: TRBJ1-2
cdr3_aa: CASSLDAANYGYTF
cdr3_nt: TGTGCCAGCAGCCTTGACGCGGCTAACTATGGCTACACCTTC

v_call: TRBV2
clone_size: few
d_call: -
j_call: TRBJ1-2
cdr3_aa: CASRRDPLHTIYGYTF
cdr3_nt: TGTGCCAGCAGGCGGGATCCGCTACATACAATCTATGGCTACACCTTC

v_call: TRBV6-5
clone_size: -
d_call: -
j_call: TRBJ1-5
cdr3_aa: CASSYGDNYQPQHF
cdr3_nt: TGTGCCAGCAGTTACGGGGACAACTATCAGCCCCAGCATTTT

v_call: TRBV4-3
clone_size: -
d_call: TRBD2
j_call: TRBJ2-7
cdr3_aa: CASSQTSAGDFYEQYF
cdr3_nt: TGCGCCAGCAGCCAAACCTCAGCGGGGGATTTCTACGAGCAGTACTTC

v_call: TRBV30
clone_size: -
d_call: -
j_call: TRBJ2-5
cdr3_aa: CAWSRGPTGETQYF
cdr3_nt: TGTGCCTGGAGTCGCGGACCCACGGGGGAGACCCAGTACTTC

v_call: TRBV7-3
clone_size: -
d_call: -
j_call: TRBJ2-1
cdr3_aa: CASSQDRTYNEQFF
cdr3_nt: TGTGCCAGCAGCCAGGACAGAACCTACAATGAGCAGTTCTTC

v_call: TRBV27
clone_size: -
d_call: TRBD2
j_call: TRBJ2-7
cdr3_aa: CASRVSGGASYEQYF
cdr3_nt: TGTGCCAGCAGAGTAAGCGGGGGGGCCTCCTACGAGCAGTACTTC

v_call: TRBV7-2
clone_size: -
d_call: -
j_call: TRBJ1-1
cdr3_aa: CASSPHRLNTEAFF
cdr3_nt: TGTGCCAGCAGCCCCCATCGGTTGAACACTGAAGCTTTCTTT

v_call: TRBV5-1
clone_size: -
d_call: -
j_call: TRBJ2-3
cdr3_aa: CASSLGPQGPDTQYF
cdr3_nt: TGCGCCAGCAGCTTGGGACCCCAGGGCCCAGATACGCAGTATTTT

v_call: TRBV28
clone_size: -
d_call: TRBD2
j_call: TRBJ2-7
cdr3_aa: CASGTSGGAFYEQYF
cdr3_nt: TGTGCCAGCGGTACTAGCGGGGGGGCCTTTTATGAGCAGTACTTC

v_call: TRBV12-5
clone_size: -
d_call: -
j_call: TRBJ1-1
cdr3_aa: CASGSTGIMNTEAFF
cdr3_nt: TGTGCTAGTGGCAGTACAGGCATCATGAACACTGAAGCTTTCTTT

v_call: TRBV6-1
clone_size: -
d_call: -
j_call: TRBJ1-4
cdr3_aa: CASIGSNEKLFF
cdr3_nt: TGTGCCAGCATTGGCAGTAATGAAAAACTGTTTTTT

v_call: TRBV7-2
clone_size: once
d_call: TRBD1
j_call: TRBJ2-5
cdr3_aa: CASSFNRGETQYF
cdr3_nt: TGTGCCAGCAGCTTCAACAGGGGGGAGACCCAGTACTTC

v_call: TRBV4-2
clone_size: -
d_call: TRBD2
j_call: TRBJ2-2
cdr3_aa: CASRREYVGELFF
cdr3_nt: TGTGCCAGTAGGCGGGAGTACGTCGGGGAGCTGTTTTTT

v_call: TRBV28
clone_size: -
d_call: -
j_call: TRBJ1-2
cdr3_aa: CASSPPGGYGYTF
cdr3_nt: TGTGCCAGCAGTCCCCCGGGGGGCTATGGCTACACCTTC

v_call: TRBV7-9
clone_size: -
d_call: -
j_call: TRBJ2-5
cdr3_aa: CASSFLTGPETQYF
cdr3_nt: TGTGCCAGCAGCTTCCTTACAGGGCCAGAGACCCAGTACTTC

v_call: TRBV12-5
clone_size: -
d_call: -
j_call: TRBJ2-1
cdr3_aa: CASPCDEQFF
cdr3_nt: TGTGCTAGCCCCTGTGATGAGCAGTTCTTC

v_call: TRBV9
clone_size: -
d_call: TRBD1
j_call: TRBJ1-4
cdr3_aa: CASSSGTGFEKLFF
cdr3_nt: TGTGCCAGCAGCTCCGGGACAGGGTTTGAAAAACTGTTTTTT

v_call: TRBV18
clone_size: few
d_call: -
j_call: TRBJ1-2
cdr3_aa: CASSPGGQDGYTF
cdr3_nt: TGTGCCAGCTCACCGGGGGGTCAGGATGGCTACACCTTC